A single TCR beta chain is shown here with its context. Germline V gives CDR1 MNHNS, CDR2 SASEGT. With 8 bases removed from V and 4 bases from J, the gap between germline ends came to 7 bases. The CDR3 sequence is 11 residues long. The data originate from a study of OX40 agonist ivuxolimab in advanced cancers. The assay was immunoSEQ multiplex PCR, and TCRdb's table has in-frame clones only and misses some. The data show about 160,000 clones, 94% seen once. The TCR was taken from an adult with an advanced solid tumor such as melanoma, head and neck, liver or kidney cancer. The chain has TRBV6-1 and TRBJ2-3, with TRBD2 as a possible D gene (5 bases). The sample consisted of CD4+ or CD8+ T cells sorted from blood, taken in a trial of the OX40 agonist ivuxolimab. CDR3 in DNA: TGTGCCAGCGGGAGCGCAGATACGCAGTATTTT. Protein sequence: CASGSADTQYF.